This note documents a single T cell receptor (beta chain) sequence. Germline V gene data show CDR1 as MNHEY and CDR2 as SMNVEV (reference sequence). Trimming removed 6 bases at V and 5 bases at J, with 16 bases between. This CDR3 region has 14 residues. These data are taken from a study of breast tumors, draining lymph nodes, adjacent tissues. TCRdb fed the multiplex PCR reads into MiXCR, producing one record per CDR3 protein. The sample holds 17,000 or so distinct CDR3 sequences, 60% to 70% seen once. The gene calls are TRBV27 and TRBJ1-1; D is unresolved. The sequence derives from a female donor with breast cancer. Some clones in this sample may be carry-over from other donors' samples. The sequencing sample was made of tumor-adjacent breast tissue. The CDR3 region is CASRTTGPRTEAFF. The CDR3 DNA follows: TGTGCCAGCAGAACGACGGGCCCTAGGACTGAAGCTTTCTTT.